This T cell receptor (beta chain) emerged from a study of cytomegalovirus exposure and HLA in healthy donors (dated by TCRdb to about 2017). With regard to the full study: According to an earlier analysis of a few hundred of the donors, about 170 million T cells yielded 100 million or so unique TCR beta sequences and around 280 Gb of sequence data. Roughly 300 gigabases of sequencing data and tens of millions of unique TCR sequences made up an early release that covered nearly 650 HLA-typed donors. Of the 300 to 450 genotyped donors, around 81% fell in the genetic ancestry cluster associated with self-reported Caucasian donors. The study aimed to test whether signatures of past pathogen exposure could be identified by cataloging public T cell receptors. The T cell repertoires of some 700 subjects were profiled by immunosequencing and related to cytomegalovirus serostatus. A separate validation cohort of about 110 different subjects was used in addition to the approximately 670-subject first cohort. The study combined high-throughput TCR immunosequencing, statistical association of individual TCRs with disease status, and machine learning to predict cytomegalovirus infection status. A later analysis re-examined previously published TCR beta repertoires from 610 or so donors and added high-resolution HLA genotyping to investigate patterns of TCR occurrence. Rather than using new phenotypic data, the later analysis identified candidate immune exposures from TCR beta sequences and from how often those sequences occurred across donors. In an earlier analysis of 500 to 650 of the donors, high-throughput TCR beta sequencing was used to judge whether each TCR beta V gene segment behaved as functional or pseudogenic. Donor age, sex, ethnicity and CMV serostatus were compiled alongside the repertoire data. Genome-wide SNP genotypes for about 65% of the 666 donors were used in a later genetic analysis, which treated that subset as a discovery cohort. Every discovery cohort repertoire had been produced on one sequencing platform. Both class I and class II loci were covered by HLA typing, at four-digit resolution. Typing coverage differed by locus: A, B, C, DRB1 and DQB1 were typed in roughly 629-630 donors, DQA1 in about 500, DPA1 in over 600, and DPB1 in about 450. A few DR-DQ haplotypes were treated as single units for association and clustering because of strong linkage in the cohort. Across approximately 400 genotyped donors of the cohort, an average of about 240,000 unique TCR beta nucleotide sequences per donor were sequenced, and roughly 17% of those sequences were non-productive.

This clone came up once. Its antigen is unknown. No quality values exist for individual bases; no much larger clone is one base distant. The CDR3 runs 15 residues from the cysteine to the phenylalanine. The only DNA kept is the CDR3, 45 bases in frame from the first base. V is shortened by 7 bases, J by 1 base, and the region joining them spans 16 bases. Reading the germline V gene gives CDR1 SGHRS and CDR2 YFSETQ. The cohort comprised around 690 healthy bone marrow donors. At the time of sampling, all cohort members were nominally healthy, though unrecorded immune exposures were likely present. The donor was CMV seropositive and was included in the group of 289 seropositive cohort members. A peripheral blood sample was provided by each donor, and peripheral blood mononuclear cells were used for TCR beta sequencing. The Qiagen DNeasy Blood Extraction Kit was used to extract genomic DNA from the blood cell samples.

The method behind the library was the immunoSEQ multiplex PCR assay. For the multiplex PCR, a mixture combining 60 forward primers for TCR Vbeta segments and 13 reverse primers for TCR Jbeta segments was used. Amplification of the CDR3 region of rearranged TCR beta genes was performed with a multiplex PCR assay on genomic DNA. Amplified TCR beta libraries were sequenced as 87-base-pair reads on the Illumina HiSeq System. In the source study's methods: A later analysis tallied tens of millions of unique TCR beta chains across the 700 or so repertoires, and some 10 million of those chains were shared by two or more donors. Raw reads were error-corrected and collapsed into unique sequences with a nearest-neighbor algorithm that merged closely related sequences to remove PCR and sequencing errors. CDR3 sequences were aligned to IMGT reference sequences to assign V, D and J gene segments. Each retained sequence needed at least a six-nucleotide match to both a V gene segment and a J gene segment. A rearrangement was called productive if the CDR3 had no stop codons and remained in frame with V and J, and every other rearrangement was called non-productive. CDR3 was defined according to IMGT convention as the region running from the second conserved V-encoded cysteine to the conserved J-encoded phenylalanine. Sequences without an unambiguous match to a single V gene segment were excluded from the earlier analysis of approximately 600 of the donors. An earlier analysis of around 600 of the donors classified V segments as functional when productive rearrangements were above 56.7% and as segregating when the standard deviation between donors was above 5%. A statistical classification framework was developed to diagnose cytomegalovirus status using the catalog of TCR beta chain sequences. In a later analysis, TCR nucleotide sequences were compared against IMGT/GENE-DB human TR gene sequences so that V and J genes could be assigned. Using the TCRdist pipeline, a later analysis assigned CDR3 sequences along with most-parsimonious VDJ recombination scenarios. In a later analysis, every TCR beta chain was defined by the combination of its CDR3 amino acid sequence and its V-gene family, and reads without a unique V-gene family were dropped. A later analysis removed nearly 600 highly shared, low-generation-probability nucleotide sequences to deal with suspected cross-contamination and a sequencing artifact. In a later analysis, a clonal expansion index for each public chain was calculated from normalized within-repertoire ranks of inferred template counts. In a later analysis, generation probabilities were computed with a VDJ recombination model fitted to out-of-frame rearrangements, and the resulting probabilities were checked against IGoR. In a later analysis, hypergeometric tests were used to score TCR-TCR, TCR-HLA and TCR-CMV co-occurrence, with a repertoire-size bias correction applied to TCR pairs. In a later analysis, false discovery rates were estimated by permuting HLA or CMV assignments 20 times. A later analysis grouped co-occurring TCRs with DBSCAN, adding TCRdist sequence similarity when clustering within HLA-allele-positive subsets. Co-occurrence clustering excluded repertoires with fewer than 30,000 or more than 120,000 public chains, plus five with anomalous nucleotide sharing. TCRdb re-hosts the immuneACCESS table, in-frame sequences only. Its copies lack some clones; in the studies checked, an unresolved V gene accounts for under half of them, and the cause for the rest is not known. That table furnishes V, J and clone size, whereas the DNA furnished D and trimming. The sample includes about 150,000 clones, with about 80% observed a single time. The leading ten clones occupy 1% of the sample.

Findings and caveats that apply to the study as a whole: According to the authors, the approach could potentially be generalized to other disease states and immunological phenotypes. Compared with equally common non-associated chains, HLA-associated TCR beta chains in a later analysis were more clonally expanded and had lower generation probabilities. Some IMGT-functional V segments, including TRBV6-2 and TRBV6-3, could not be distinguished by the 87-base-pair reads and were therefore excluded. Specific HLA alleles were associated with more than 15,000 TCR beta sequences at a false discovery rate of 0.05 in a later analysis. In this cohort, only TCR beta chains were sequenced, and detectable features were limited by the absence of alpha or paired-chain data. HLA typing was unavailable for some donors at each locus, so association tests used only the typed subset. In a later genetic analysis, a missense DCLRE1C variant was associated with V-gene and J-gene trimming of TCR beta chains, and the association was replicated in an independent cohort. The sequencing pipeline was judged likely to have produced a cluster of highly shared sequence variants as a technical artifact. According to a later analysis, parvovirus B19, influenza, CMV and Epstein-Barr virus appeared linked to several top co-occurrence clusters. In both the original and validation cohorts, the classifier was reported to diagnose cytomegalovirus status with high specificity and sensitivity. According to a later genetic analysis, donors in an Asian-associated ancestry cluster had fewer N-insertions in productive TCRs than the roughly 700-donor mean. Assigning TCR associations to individual alleles was difficult when HLA alleles, especially DR and DQ, strongly co-occurred. A further reported finding was that TCR beta sequences accurately predicted the HLA-A and HLA-B alleles for most subjects in the first cohort. According to a later analysis, TCR association rates differed among HLA loci, with DRB1 alleles showing the most associated TCRs and HLA-C alleles showing the fewest. Because counts were too low, more than 15 rarely observed V segments, including chromosome 9 orphons, were excluded from the earlier analysis of around 590 of the donors. Most TCR sequences were seen in very few donors, while some public TCRs were found in many individuals. Most CMV-associated TCR beta chains appeared to be HLA-restricted in a later analysis, and the HLA associations seemed to be driven largely by CMV exposure. Roughly uniform sequencing depth across donors was assumed in presence/absence analyses, although this assumption may not hold. An earlier analysis of approximately 540 of the donors showed that most TCR beta V segments appeared in productive rearrangements either about 87% or about 30% of the time, which broadly matched IMGT annotations. A few of the identified cytomegalovirus-associated TCR beta chains were confirmed in vitro to be specific for cytomegalovirus antigens. Immune exposure information for the cohort was limited to CMV serostatus. The study listed 150 to 200 TCR beta chains as associated with cytomegalovirus. Correlated functional status among segregating V segments might reflect linkage disequilibrium, but an unknown experimental factor could not be ruled out.

This chain joins TRBV5-1 to TRBJ2-3, and possibly TRBD1, on 5 matching bases. Sequenced sample: PBMCs. The sequence derives from a woman between 50 and 59 years old in good health and CMV-seropositive. The CDR3 corresponds to CASGRLGVGTDTQYF. The DNA sequence is as follows: TGCGCCAGCGGAAGGCTAGGGGTCGGCACAGATACGCAGTATTTT.